This paragraph reports one T cell receptor (beta chain). In germline, CDR1 is MNHEY, CDR2 SMNVEV (reference sequence). Trimming pared 1 base from V and 0 bases from J, leaving 9 bases between. This CDR3 spans 15 amino acids. This entry belongs to a study of patients and donors after allogeneic stem cell transplantation. One entry per CDR3 protein results from TCRdb running MiXCR on the RT-PCR reads. Here the sample spans roughly 200,000 distinct CDR3 sequences, roughly two fifths being singletons. The chain combines TRBV27 with TRBJ1-2; D possibly corresponds to TRBD1 (5 bases). This receptor was taken from a human donor who was either an allogeneic HSCT recipient or a stem cell or donor lymphocyte infusion donor (not recorded which). It is not recorded whose cells these are; they may come from a transplant donor. The specimen was blood, either unsorted or a sorted T cell fraction (not recorded which). Here the CDR3 reads CASSLLGASNYGYTF. The CDR3 DNA is TGTGCCAGCAGTTTATTAGGGGCATCTAACTATGGCTACACCTTC.